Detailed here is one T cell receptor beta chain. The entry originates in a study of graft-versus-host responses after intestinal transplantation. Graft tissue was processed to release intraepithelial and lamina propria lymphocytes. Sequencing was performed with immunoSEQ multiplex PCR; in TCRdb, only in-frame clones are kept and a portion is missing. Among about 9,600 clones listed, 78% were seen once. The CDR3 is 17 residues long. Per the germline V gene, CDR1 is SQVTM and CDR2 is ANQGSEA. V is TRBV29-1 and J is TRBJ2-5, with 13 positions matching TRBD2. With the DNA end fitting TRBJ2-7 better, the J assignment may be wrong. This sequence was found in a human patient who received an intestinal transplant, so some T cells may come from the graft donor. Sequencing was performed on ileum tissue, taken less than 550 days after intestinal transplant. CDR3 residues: CSVVGGTSGAISYEQYF. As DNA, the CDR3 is TGCAGCGTTGTGGGAGGGACTAGCGGGGCCATCTCCTACGAGCAGTACTTC.